Each of the 4 T cell receptor beta chains below was sequenced from the same sample in a study of blood T cell repertoires in COVID-19. Profiled with immunoSEQ multiplex PCR; TCRdb holds only in-frame clones, not every one. Of under 250,000 clones listed, 85% to 90% are singletons. The sample was PBMCs or T cells enriched from blood (not recorded which). These receptor sequences come from a woman between 18 and 30 years old in a cohort exposed to, infected with or recovered from COVID-19 (not recorded which).

The V gene is TRBV5-1, the J gene TRBJ1-2, with a weak D call TRBD1 (5 bases). The ends were cut back, 2 bases at V and 4 bases at J, with 24 bases in the middle. CDR1 is SGHRS, CDR2 YFSETQ, per germline. The CDR3 is 18 amino acids. The CDR3 spells CASSLTGDAPLGAYGYTF. The CDR3 bases are TGCGCCAGCAGCTTAACGGGAGACGCTCCACTCGGGGCCTATGGCTACACCTTC.

This clone was seen more than once but under ten times. A read error may produce the germline difference seen at one junction end. CDR3 sequence (DNA): TGTGCTAGCAGCTTAAGGGAGAACAATGAGCAGTTCTTC. Its translation is CASSLRENNEQFF. The V gene is TRBV7-7, the J gene TRBJ2-1; possible D gene TRBD2, 5 bases. This CDR3 is built from 13 residues. From germline, CDR1 is SSHAT and CDR2 FNYEAQ (reference sequence).

J is TRBJ1-4 and V is TRBV5-1, with 7 bases that match TRBD1. Germline V lookup: CDR1 SGHRS, CDR2 YFSETQ. CDR3 size: 14 residues. Unmatched junction bases numbered 4, after V lost 0 bases and J lost 8 bases. The CDR3 nucleotides are TGCGCCAGCAGCTTGGAACAGGGGAAGGAAAAACTGTTTTTT. Its translation: CASSLEQGKEKLFF.

The CDR3 region has the DNA TGCGCCAGCAGCTTGGATCCCTCTAGCAGCGACGAGCAGTACTTC. It translates to CASSLDPSSSDEQYF. The chain combines TRBV5-1 with TRBJ2-7, with D tentatively TRBD2 (5 bases). The CDR3 has 15 residues. CDR1 is SGHRS and CDR2 is YFSETQ in the germline V gene. V lost 0 bases to trimming and J lost 5 bases, with 15 bases between them.